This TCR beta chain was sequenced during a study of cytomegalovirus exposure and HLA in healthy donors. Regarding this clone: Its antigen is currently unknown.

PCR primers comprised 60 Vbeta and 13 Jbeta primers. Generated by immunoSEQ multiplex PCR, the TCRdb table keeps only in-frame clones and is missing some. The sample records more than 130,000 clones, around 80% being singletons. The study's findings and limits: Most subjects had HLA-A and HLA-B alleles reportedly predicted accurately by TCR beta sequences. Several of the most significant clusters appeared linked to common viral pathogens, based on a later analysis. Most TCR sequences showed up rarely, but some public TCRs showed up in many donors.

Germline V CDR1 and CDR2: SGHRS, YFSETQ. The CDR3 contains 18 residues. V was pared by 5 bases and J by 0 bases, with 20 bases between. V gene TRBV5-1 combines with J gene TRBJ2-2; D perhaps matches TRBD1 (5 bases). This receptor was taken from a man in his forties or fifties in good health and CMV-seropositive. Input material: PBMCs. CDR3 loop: CASSLFEVGRANTGELFF. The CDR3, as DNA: TGCGCCAGCAGTCTCTTTGAAGTGGGGCGTGCGAACACCGGGGAGCTGTTTTTT.